This paragraph reports one T cell receptor (beta chain). Its antigen is not known. The ends lost 4 bases at V and 2 bases at J; junction bases unmatched: 11. The CDR3 has 17 amino acids. CDR1 and CDR2 (germline): KGHSH, LQKENI. The data stem from a study of shared clonotypes between healthy human individuals. The study, taken as a whole, reports: Genetic and exposure-history diversity was limited by the small donor number.

Data came from immunoSEQ multiplex PCR; TCRdb stores just in-frame clones and leaves some out. The sample has roughly 2,500,000 clones; roughly 93% are singletons. The chain recombines TRBV18 with TRBJ2-5, with 9 bases that match TRBD1. The TCR originated in a man between 18 and 35 years old in good health. Some clones in this sample may be carry-over from other donors' samples. Material: naive CD4+ T cells from PBMCs. Specified subset: CD45RA+ positively selected. CDR3: CASSLQKTGQGQETQYF. In DNA form, the CDR3 reads TGTGCCAGCTCACTCCAGAAAACGGGACAGGGACAAGAGACCCAGTACTTC.